This T cell receptor beta chain originates from a study of cytomegalovirus exposure and HLA in healthy donors. The V end was cut by 0 bases, the J end by 4 bases, with 7 bases between. The germline V gene has CDR1 SGHDT and CDR2 YYEEEE. The CDR3 sequence is 14 residues long. This clone was observed a few times. Use of 60 Vbeta and 13 Jbeta primers characterized the PCR. Sequenced by immunoSEQ multiplex PCR; TCRdb stores in-frame clones only, minus some. The repertoire holds around 86,000 clones, with 77% as singletons. V is TRBV5-6 and J is TRBJ1-4, with unresolved D. The sample comprised PBMCs. The TCR originated in a man over 45 in good health and CMV-seropositive. The CDR3 reads CASSLDRFNEKLFF. CDR3 bases: TGTGCCAGCAGCTTGGACAGATTTAATGAAAAACTGTTTTTT.